This T cell receptor beta chain was sequenced in a study of T cells in Graves' hyperthyroidism and ophthalmopathy. Study conclusions and caveats: Also found in blood were most expanded thyroid clonotypes above 0.001. Ophthalmopathy, as predicted by the model, came a median 6.5 months after the prediction.

10 ml of fresh peripheral blood supplied the PBMCs. V was pared by 6 bases and J by 7 bases, with 10 bases between. The CDR3 is 12 amino acids. Germline V gene lookup returns CDR1 LGHNT and CDR2 FRNRAP. From RNA transcripts, TCR beta CDR3 regions were amplified. HTBI primers were the set used in a first-round RT-PCR of the TCR CDR3. TCRdb re-analysed the multiplex PCR reads in MiXCR, keeping a single row per CDR3 protein. The repertoire includes 330,000 or so distinct CDR3 sequences, around 20% of them detected once, and about two fifths sits in the top ten. A word on this clonotype: What it binds is unknown.

The sample taken for sequencing was blood. The receptor comes from a man between 50 and 59 years old with Graves' ophthalmopathy. This chain links TRBV12-5 with TRBJ2-1; D unresolved. The CDR3, as DNA: TGTGCTAGTGGCCTGGCAGGTAATGAGCAGTTCTTC. Translating gives CASGLAGNEQFF.